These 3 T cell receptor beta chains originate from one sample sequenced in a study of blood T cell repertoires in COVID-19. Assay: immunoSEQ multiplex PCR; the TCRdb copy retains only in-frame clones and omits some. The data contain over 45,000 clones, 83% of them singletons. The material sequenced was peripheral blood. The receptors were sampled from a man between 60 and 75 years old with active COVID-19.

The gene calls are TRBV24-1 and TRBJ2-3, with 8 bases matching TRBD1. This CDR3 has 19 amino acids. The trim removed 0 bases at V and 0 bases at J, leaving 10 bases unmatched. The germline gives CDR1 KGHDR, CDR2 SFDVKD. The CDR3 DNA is TGTGCCACCAGTGATTTGGACCCGGACAGGGCGTTTAGCACAGATACGCAGTATTTT. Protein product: CATSDLDPDRAFSTDTQYF.

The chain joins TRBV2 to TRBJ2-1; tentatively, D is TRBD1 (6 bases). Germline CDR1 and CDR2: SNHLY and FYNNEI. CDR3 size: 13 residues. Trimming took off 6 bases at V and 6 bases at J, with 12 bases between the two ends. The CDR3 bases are TGTGCCAGCAGGGCACAGGGTTTCAATGAGCAGTTCTTC. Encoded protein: CASRAQGFNEQFF.

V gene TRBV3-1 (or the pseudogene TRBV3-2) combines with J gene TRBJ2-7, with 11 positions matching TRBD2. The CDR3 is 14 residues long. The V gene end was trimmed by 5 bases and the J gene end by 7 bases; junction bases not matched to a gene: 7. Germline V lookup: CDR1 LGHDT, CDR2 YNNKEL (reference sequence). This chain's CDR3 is CASSSGLAALEQYF. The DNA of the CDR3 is TGTGCCAGCAGCTCGGGACTAGCGGCACTGGAGCAGTACTTC.